This T cell receptor beta chain was sequenced in a study of Tregs in tolerant kidney transplant recipients. Generated by immunoSEQ multiplex PCR, the TCRdb table keeps only in-frame clones and is missing some. The table records hundreds of thousands of clones, 84% of them present only once. There are 13 residues in the CDR3. Germline V CDR1 and CDR2: SGHNT, YYREEE (reference sequence). The V and J ends lost 3 bases and 4 bases respectively, with 8 bases between them. This sequence was found in a human donor in good health. The chain carries TRBV5-4 and TRBJ1-5; D is unresolved. Sequenced material: CD4+ T cells from blood. In DNA form, the CDR3 reads TGTGCCAGCAGCTCAAGCACAAATCAGCCCCAGCATTTT. Encoded protein: CASSSSTNQPQHF.